This T cell receptor (beta chain) was recorded in a study of blood T cells in healthy people across ages. Study-wide findings and caveats: Roughly linearly, TCR beta diversity per million T cells fell as age increased.

The use of a sample-barcoded 5' primer and a J-beta primer mix characterized a second PCR of about 6 to 11 cycles. Each of the samples gave a minimum of 3 million paired-end reads that contained CDR3. TCRdb redid the calling of the 5' RACE reads with MiXCR, one entry per CDR3 protein. In the table there are 1.2 million to 1.5 million distinct CDR3 sequences, 59% of which are singletons. Remarks on this clonotype: Its antigen is unknown.

This receptor was identified in a man younger than 35 in good health. The sequencing input was blood.

DNA of the CDR3: TGTGCCAGCAGAGCCCCCGGACAACCCTACGAGCAGTACTTC. Residues: CASRAPGQPYEQYF. The chain employs TRBV2 and TRBJ2-7; the D gene is possibly TRBD1 (5 bases). The CDR3 is 14 residues long. The germline V gene encodes CDR1 SNHLY and CDR2 FYNNEI. The germline V and J ends were trimmed by 6 bases and 2 bases, with 14 bases remaining between them. Based on the CDR3 plus reference TRBV2 and TRBJ2-7, the full variable domain is EPEVTQTPSHQVTQMGQEVILRCVPISNHLYFYWYRQILGQKVEFLVSFYNNEISEKSEIFDDQFSVERPDGSNFTLKIRSTKLEDSAMYFCASRAPGQPYEQYFGPGTRLTVT.